These 7 T cell receptor beta chains originate from one sample sequenced in a study of T cells in severe cutaneous drug reactions. TCR subtype-specific primers in iRepertoire multiplex PCR prepared libraries for bulk and single-cell sequencing. TCRdb reprocessed the multiplex PCR reads and keeps a single row for each CDR3 protein, giving no DNA. Its table records about 21,000 distinct CDR3 sequences. Carbamazepine had induced Stevens-Johnson syndrome or toxic epidermal necrolysis in the sequenced donors. Sequencing was performed on PBMCs. Source of these receptors: a human donor with toxic epidermal necrolysis, a severe cutaneous drug reaction.

Measured by frequency, this clonotype is medium-sized. V and J are TRBV18 and TRBJ2-5; TCRdb's D gene call, TRBD2, goes unchecked for lack of DNA. Per germline, CDR1 KGHSH and CDR2 LQKENI. This CDR3 has 16 amino acids. CDR3 in amino acids: CASSLGPTVEQETQYF.

V usage is TRBV6-5 and J usage is TRBJ2-1; with no DNA, the TCRdb D assignment of TRBD2 cannot be verified. Per the germline V gene, CDR1 is MNHEY and CDR2 is SVGAGI. The CDR3 consists of 15 residues. The CDR3 spells CASSSGAGTNNEQFF.

The chain recombines TRBV5-6 with TRBJ2-1; TCRdb designates TRBD1, a call that cannot be tested without DNA. The CDR3 covers 12 residues. Germline lookup yields CDR1 SGHDT and CDR2 YYEEEE. CDR3 residues: CASSPQGNEQFF.

The rearrangement links TRBV7-6 to TRBJ1-6. CDR1 SGHVS and CDR2 FNYEAQ come from the germline V gene. The CDR3 runs to 15 residues. CDR3 amino acids: CASSFGQVYNSPLHF.

The chain is built from TRBV4-3 and TRBJ1-3; the TRBD1 assignment by TCRdb is unverifiable without DNA. Per the germline V gene, CDR1 is LGHNA and CDR2 is YSLEER. The CDR3 length is 16 residues. CDR3 region: CASSQDPGAGGNTIYF.

CDR3 region: CASTLEAISYNEQFF. The chain uses TRBV19 and TRBJ2-1. In germline, CDR1 is LNHDA, CDR2 SQIVND (reference sequence). The CDR3 sequence is 15 residues long.

The genes are TRBV29-1 and TRBJ1-5; the D call of TRBD1 rests on TCRdb alone, since no DNA is present to check it. This CDR3 is 14 amino acids long. Germline CDR1 and CDR2: SQVTM and ANQGSEA. The CDR3 protein is CSVRGQGVFQPQHF.